The T cell receptor beta chain under discussion was sequenced for a study of T cells in narcolepsy. Study summary: Healthy controls were enrolled alongside patients with narcolepsy type 1 or type 2. Study outcomes and limitations: Autoreactive clone sequences were missing from some blood memory CD4+ repertoires. HCRT-specific and TRIB2-specific autoreactive clonotypes appeared among same-patient CSF and blood CD4+ clonotypes.

Trimming cost V 8 bases and J 1 base; bases outside gene matches: 8. Looked up from germline, CDR1 is SNHLY and CDR2 is FYNNEI. This CDR3 has 16 amino acids. Produced via immunoSEQ multiplex PCR; TCRdb's table is partial and in-frame only. The table shows 18,000 or so clones, with 70% to 90% occurring only once. This clone was seen a single time. Its target is unknown. The rearrangement links TRBV2 to TRBJ2-5; 12 positions agree with TRBD2. Sequenced input: memory (CD45RA-) CD4+ T cells from blood. The clonotype was recovered from a human donor in good health. For the CDR3, the DNA is TGTGCCAGCGCTAGACTAGCGGGGGCCAGCCAAGAGACCCAGTACTTC. Translating it yields CASARLAGASQETQYF.